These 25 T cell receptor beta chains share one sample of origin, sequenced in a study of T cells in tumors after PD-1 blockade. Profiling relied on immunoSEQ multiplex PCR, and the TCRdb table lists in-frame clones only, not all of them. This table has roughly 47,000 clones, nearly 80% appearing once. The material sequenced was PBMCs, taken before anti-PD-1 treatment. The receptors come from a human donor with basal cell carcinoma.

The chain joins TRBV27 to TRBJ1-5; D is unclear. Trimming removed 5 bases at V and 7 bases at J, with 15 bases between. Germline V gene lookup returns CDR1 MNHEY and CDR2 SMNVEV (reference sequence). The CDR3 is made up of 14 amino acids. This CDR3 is CASSRDGISQPQHF. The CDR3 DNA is TGTGCCAGCAGTCGTGATGGGATCTCCCAGCCCCAGCATTTT.

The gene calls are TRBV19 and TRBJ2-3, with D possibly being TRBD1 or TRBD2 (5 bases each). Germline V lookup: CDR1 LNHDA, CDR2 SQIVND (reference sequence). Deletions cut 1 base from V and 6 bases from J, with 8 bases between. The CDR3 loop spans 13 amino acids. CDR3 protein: CASSIAGRDTQYF. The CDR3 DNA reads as TGTGCCAGTAGTATAGCGGGGCGGGATACGCAGTATTTT.

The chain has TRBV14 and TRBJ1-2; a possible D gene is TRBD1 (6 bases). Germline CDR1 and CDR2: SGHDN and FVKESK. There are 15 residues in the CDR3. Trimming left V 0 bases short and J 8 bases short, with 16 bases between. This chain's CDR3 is CASSQDWRGLSGYTF. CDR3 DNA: TGTGCCAGCAGCCAAGATTGGCGGGGGCTAAGCGGCTACACCTTC.

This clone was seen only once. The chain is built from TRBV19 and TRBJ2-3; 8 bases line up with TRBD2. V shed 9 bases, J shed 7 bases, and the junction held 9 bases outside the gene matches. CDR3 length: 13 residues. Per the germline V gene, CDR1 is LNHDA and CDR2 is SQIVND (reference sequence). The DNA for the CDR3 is TGTGCCAGCTCACCGGGGGGGCCAAATACGCAGTATTTT. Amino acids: CASSPGGPNTQYF.

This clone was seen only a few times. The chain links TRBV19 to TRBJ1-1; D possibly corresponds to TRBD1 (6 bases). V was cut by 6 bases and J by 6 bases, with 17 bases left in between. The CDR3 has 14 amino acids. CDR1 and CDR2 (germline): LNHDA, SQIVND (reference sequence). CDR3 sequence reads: CASSPRTARAEAFF. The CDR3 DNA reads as TGTGCCAGTAGCCCCAGGACAGCCAGGGCTGAAGCTTTCTTT.

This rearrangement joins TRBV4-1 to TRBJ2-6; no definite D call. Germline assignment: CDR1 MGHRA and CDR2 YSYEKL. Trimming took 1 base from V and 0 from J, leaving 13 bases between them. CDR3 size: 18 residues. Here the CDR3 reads CASSQVGTPDSGANVLTF. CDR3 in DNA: TGCGCCAGCAGCCAAGTCGGAACGCCAGACTCTGGGGCCAACGTCCTGACTTTC.

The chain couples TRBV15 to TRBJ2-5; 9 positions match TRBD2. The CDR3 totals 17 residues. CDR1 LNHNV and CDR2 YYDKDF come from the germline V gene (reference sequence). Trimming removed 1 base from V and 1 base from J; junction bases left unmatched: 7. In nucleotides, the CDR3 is TGTGCCACCAGCAGAGTCCGAGCGGGGGGCATCCAAGAGACCCAGTACTTC. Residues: CATSRVRAGGIQETQYF. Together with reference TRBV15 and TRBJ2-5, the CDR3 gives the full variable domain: DAMVIQNPRYQVTQFGKPVTLSCSQTLNHNVMYWYQQKSSQAPKLLFHYYDKDFNNEADTPDNFQSRRPNTSFCFLDIRSPGLGDTAMYLCATSRVRAGGIQETQYFGPGTRLLVL.

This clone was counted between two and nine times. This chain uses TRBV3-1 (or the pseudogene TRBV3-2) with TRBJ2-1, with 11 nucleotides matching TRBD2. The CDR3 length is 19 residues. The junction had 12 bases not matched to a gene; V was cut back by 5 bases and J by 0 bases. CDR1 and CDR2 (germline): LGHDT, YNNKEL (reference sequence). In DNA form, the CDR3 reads TGTGCCAGCAGCGCAGAGGTAGCGGGGGGGCCTTTCTCCTACAATGAGCAGTTCTTC. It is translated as CASSAEVAGGPFSYNEQFF.

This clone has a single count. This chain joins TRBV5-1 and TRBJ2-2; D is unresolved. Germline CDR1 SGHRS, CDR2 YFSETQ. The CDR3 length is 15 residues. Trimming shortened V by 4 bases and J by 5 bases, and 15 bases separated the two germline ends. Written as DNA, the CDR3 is TGCGCCAGCAGCCCGGACGTAATGGGAACCGGGGAGCTGTTTTTT. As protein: CASSPDVMGTGELFF. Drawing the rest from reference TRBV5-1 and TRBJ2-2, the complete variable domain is KAGVTQTPRYLIKTRGQQVTLSCSPISGHRSVSWYQQTPGQGLQFLFEYFSETQRNKGNFPGRFSGRQFSNSRSEMNVSTLELGDSALYLCASSPDVMGTGELFFGEGSRLTVL.

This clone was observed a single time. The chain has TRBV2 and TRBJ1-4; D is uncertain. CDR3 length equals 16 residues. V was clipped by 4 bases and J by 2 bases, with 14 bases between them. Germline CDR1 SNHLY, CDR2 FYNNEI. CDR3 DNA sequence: TGTGCCAGCAGTGCCTCCCTAACCTCGACTAATGAAAAACTGTTTTTT. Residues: CASSASLTSTNEKLFF.

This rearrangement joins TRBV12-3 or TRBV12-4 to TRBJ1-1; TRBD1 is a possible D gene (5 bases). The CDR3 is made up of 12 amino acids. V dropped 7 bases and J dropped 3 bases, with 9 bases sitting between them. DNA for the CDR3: TGTGCCAGCACCGGGACCTACACTGAAGCTTTCTTT. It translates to CASTGTYTEAFF.

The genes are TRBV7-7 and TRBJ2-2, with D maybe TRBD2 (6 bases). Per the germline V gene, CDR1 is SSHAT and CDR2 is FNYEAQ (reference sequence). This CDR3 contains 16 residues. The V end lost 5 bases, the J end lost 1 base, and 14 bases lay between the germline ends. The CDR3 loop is CASSPQGLMNTGELFF. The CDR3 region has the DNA TGTGCCAGCAGCCCGCAGGGACTGATGAACACCGGGGAGCTGTTTTTT.

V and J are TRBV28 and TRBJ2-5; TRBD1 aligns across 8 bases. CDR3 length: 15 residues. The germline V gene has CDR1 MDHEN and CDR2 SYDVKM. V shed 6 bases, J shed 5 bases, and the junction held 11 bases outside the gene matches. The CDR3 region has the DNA TGTGCCAGCAGGACGGACAGGGCGAGAGGGGAGACCCAGTACTTC. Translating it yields CASRTDRARGETQYF.

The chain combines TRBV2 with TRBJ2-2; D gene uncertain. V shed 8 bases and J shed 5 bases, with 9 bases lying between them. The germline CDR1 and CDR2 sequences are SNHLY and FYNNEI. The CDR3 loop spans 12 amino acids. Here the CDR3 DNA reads TGTGCCAGCCATCCAACTACCGGGGAGCTGTTTTTT. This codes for CASHPTTGELFF.

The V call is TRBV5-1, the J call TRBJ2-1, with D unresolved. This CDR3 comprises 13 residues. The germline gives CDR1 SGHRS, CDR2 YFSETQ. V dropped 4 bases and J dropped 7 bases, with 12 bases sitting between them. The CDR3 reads CASSNGPTNEQFF. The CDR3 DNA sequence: TGCGCCAGCAGCAACGGACCAACTAATGAGCAGTTCTTC.

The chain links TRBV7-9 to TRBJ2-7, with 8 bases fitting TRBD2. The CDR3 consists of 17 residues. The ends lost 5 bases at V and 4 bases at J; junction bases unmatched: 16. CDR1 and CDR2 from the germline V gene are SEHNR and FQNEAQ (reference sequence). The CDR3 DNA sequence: TGTGCCAGCAGCGCGGGGCGAATCCAGCGGGAGTTGTACGAGCAGTACTTC. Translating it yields CASSAGRIQRELYEQYF.

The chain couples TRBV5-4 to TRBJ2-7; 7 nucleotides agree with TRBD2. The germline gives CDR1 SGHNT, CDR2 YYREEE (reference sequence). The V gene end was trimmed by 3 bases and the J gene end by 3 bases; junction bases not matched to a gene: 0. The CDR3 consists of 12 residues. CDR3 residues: CASSWGGYEQYF. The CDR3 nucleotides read TGTGCCAGCAGCTGGGGGGGCTACGAGCAGTACTTC.

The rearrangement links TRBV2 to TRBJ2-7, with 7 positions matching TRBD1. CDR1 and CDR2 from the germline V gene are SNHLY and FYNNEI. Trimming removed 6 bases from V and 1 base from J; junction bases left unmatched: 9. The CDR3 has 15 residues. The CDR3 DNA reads TGTGCCAGCAGGCTCAGACAGGGAGATTCCTACGAGCAGTACTTC. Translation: CASRLRQGDSYEQYF.

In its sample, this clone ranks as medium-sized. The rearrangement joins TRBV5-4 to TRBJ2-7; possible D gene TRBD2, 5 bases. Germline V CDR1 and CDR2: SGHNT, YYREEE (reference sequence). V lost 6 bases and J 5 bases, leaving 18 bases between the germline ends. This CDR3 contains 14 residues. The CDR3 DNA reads TGTGCCAGCACTTCCTCCAGCGGAGGTAACGAGCAGTACTTC. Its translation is CASTSSSGGNEQYF.

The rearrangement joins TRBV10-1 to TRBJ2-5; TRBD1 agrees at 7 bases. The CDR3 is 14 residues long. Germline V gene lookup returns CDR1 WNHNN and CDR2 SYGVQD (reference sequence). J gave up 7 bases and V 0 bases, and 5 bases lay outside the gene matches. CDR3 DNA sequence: TGCGCCAGCAGTGAGTCGACAGGGCGGTGGACCCAGTACTTC. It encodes CASSESTGRWTQYF.

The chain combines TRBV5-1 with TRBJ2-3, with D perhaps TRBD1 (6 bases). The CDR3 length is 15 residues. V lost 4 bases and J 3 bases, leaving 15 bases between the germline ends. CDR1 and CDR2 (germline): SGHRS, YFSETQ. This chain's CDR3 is CASSSGQFATDTQYF. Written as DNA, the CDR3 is TGCGCCAGCAGCAGCGGACAGTTTGCGACAGATACGCAGTATTTT.

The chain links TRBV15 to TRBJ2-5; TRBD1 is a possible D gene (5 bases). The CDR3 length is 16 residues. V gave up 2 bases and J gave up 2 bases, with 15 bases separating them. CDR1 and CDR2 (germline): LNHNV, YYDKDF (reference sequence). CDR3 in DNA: TGTGCCACCAGCAGATTCCAGGGTCTGGAACAAGAGACCCAGTACTTC. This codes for CATSRFQGLEQETQYF. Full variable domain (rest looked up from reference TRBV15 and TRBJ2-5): DAMVIQNPRYQVTQFGKPVTLSCSQTLNHNVMYWYQQKSSQAPKLLFHYYDKDFNNEADTPDNFQSRRPNTSFCFLDIRSPGLGDTAMYLCATSRFQGLEQETQYFGPGTRLLVL.

The CDR3 DNA follows: TGTGCCAGCAGCCAAGACCCCCCATCCCATTCCCTCACAGATACGCAGTATTTT. Residues: CASSQDPPSHSLTDTQYF. The chain combines TRBV14 with TRBJ2-3; no firm D call. The germline V gene encodes CDR1 SGHDN and CDR2 FVKESK. Trimming cost V 0 bases and J 2 bases, with 18 bases left between them. The CDR3 consists of 18 residues. The variable domain in full, completed from reference TRBV14 and TRBJ2-3, reads EAGVTQFPSHSVIEKGQTVTLRCDPISGHDNLYWYRRVMGKEIKFLLHFVKESKQDESGMPNNRFLAERTGGTYSTLKVQPAELEDSGVYFCASSQDPPSHSLTDTQYFGPGTRLTVL.

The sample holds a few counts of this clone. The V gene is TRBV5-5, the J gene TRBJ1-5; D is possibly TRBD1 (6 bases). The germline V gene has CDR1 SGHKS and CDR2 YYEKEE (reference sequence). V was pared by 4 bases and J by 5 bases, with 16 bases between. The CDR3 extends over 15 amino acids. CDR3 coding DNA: TGTGCCAGCAGCGCTTCCGGGACATCCGATCAGCCCCAGCATTTT. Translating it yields CASSASGTSDQPQHF. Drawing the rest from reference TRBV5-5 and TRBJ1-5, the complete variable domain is DAGVTQSPTHLIKTRGQQVTLRCSPISGHKSVSWYQQVLGQGPQFIFQYYEKEERGRGNFPDRFSARQFPNYSSELNVNALLLGDSALYLCASSASGTSDQPQHFGDGTRLSIL.

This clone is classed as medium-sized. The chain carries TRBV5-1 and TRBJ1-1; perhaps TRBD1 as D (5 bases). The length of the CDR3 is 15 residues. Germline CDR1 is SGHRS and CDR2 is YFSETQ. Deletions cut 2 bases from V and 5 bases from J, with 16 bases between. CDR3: CASSLTGLGWTEAFF. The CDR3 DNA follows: TGCGCCAGCAGCTTAACGGGACTGGGGTGGACTGAAGCTTTCTTT.